Here is one TCR beta chain with its context. This clone was detected a few times. Its antigen is still unknown. Nothing much larger sits one base from this clone, and base qualities are not available. Memory CD4+ T cells were sorted ex vivo from peripheral blood of narcolepsy patients and healthy controls for TCR Vbeta sequencing. The data are from a study of T cells in narcolepsy (dated by TCRdb to 2017 to 2018). For the wider study: The study enrolled patients with narcolepsy type 1 or type 2 (NT1, NT2) together with healthy control donors. The study used TCR Vbeta sequencing to track clonotypes in blood and CSF while looking for autoreactive T cells in narcolepsy patients that target self-antigens of hypocretin neurons (hypocretin, TRIB2).

Results the study describes overall, beyond this receptor: Some blood memory CD4+ repertoires from patients and controls contained no sequences matching autoreactive T cell clones. Plots that compared CSF and blood CD4+ T cell clonotypes from the same patient highlighted HCRT-specific and TRIB2-specific autoreactive clonotypes. Numbers of sequenced blood memory CD4+ clonotypes were comparable, averaging around 40,000 in patients and roughly 35,000 in controls. Autoreactive clonotypes were reported to be detected serially in the blood of the same patients and of different patients, but not in the blood of healthy controls.

Library creation used the immunoSEQ multiplex PCR assay. TCRdb stores this immuneACCESS table with in-frame sequences only. Part of the clones is absent; in the studies checked, under half of the shortfall reflects unresolved V genes, and no reason is known for the rest. Within this sample are 25,000 to 35,000 clones, with about 89% of them counted one time only. The ten largest clones take up around 0.89% of the sample. According to the germline V gene, CDR1 reads LGHNA and CDR2 reads YSLEER. V is trimmed back by 6 bases and J by 5 bases, and the junction contains 10 bases that no gene match accounts for. The CDR3, cysteine through phenylalanine, is 15 amino acids long. Only the CDR3 region is kept as DNA, spanning 45 bases read in frame from base 1.

The sample comprised memory (CD45RA-) CD4+ T cells from blood. The sample's cell subset or site label, in plain terms: memory T cells sorted ex vivo from peripheral blood. This clonotype was obtained from a human donor in good health. The rearrangement combines TRBV4-3 with TRBJ1-5, and 7 bases in between align with TRBD1. Here the CDR3 is given as CASRLAWDSYQPQHF. The DNA reads as follows: TGCGCCAGCAGGCTGGCGTGGGACAGTTATCAGCCCCAGCATTTT.